One and the same sample provided the 23 T cell receptor beta chains below, sequenced in a study of T cell responses to AZD1222 COVID-19 vaccine. This table comes from immunoSEQ multiplex PCR, and its TCRdb copy is limited to in-frame clones, with some not included. This table has some 160,000 clones, 87% appearing once. The sequenced sample was peripheral blood, obtained 28 days after the second AZD1222 dose. The source is an adult who received the AZD1222 COVID-19 vaccine.

The rearrangement joins TRBV7-9 to TRBJ2-7; D is unresolved. Per the germline V gene, CDR1 is SEHNR and CDR2 is FQNEAQ (reference sequence). Between the trimmed V and J ends, which lost 0 bases and 4 bases, there was a span of 4 bases. The CDR3 contains 12 residues. The CDR3 reads CASSLARYEQYF. In DNA, the CDR3 is TGTGCCAGCAGCTTAGCCAGGTACGAGCAGTACTTC.

This clone was counted only a few times. Written as DNA, the CDR3 is TGTGCCAGCAGCGTAGTAGGGGATCGCACTGAAGCTTTCTTT. Its protein is CASSVVGDRTEAFF. This chain joins TRBV9 and TRBJ1-1; tentatively, D is TRBD1 (5 bases). Germline CDR1 is SGDLS and CDR2 is YYNGEE. Trimming removed 0 bases from V and 4 bases from J, with 10 bases in between. This CDR3 has 14 amino acids.

This clone was seen once. The genes are TRBV5-1 and TRBJ1-2; 12 bases map to TRBD1. Germline lookup yields CDR1 SGHRS and CDR2 YFSETQ. J gave up 3 bases and V 6 bases, and 6 bases lay outside the gene matches. The CDR3 contains 15 residues. The CDR3 DNA sequence: TGCGCCAGCACCGCCGGGACAGGGGGCTACTATGGCTACACCTTC. This gives the protein CASTAGTGGYYGYTF.

CDR3 sequence: CASSQGDRTEQPQHF. The CDR3 region has the DNA TGTGCCAGCAGCCAAGGTGATAGGACAGAGCAGCCCCAGCATTTT. This chain joins TRBV4-2 and TRBJ1-5, with D possibly matching TRBD1 (6 bases). V lost 1 base to trimming and J lost 7 bases, with 14 bases between them. CDR3 length: 15 amino acids. In germline, CDR1 is LGHNA, CDR2 YNFKEQ.

The chain employs TRBV28 and TRBJ1-5; D remains ambiguous. This CDR3 is 15 amino acids long. Germline CDR1 and CDR2: MDHEN and SYDVKM. The V and J ends lost 6 bases and 0 bases respectively, with 12 bases between them. The CDR3 DNA reads as TGTGCCAGCAGGGAGGGAGCCTATAGCAATCAGCCCCAGCATTTT. This translates into CASREGAYSNQPQHF.

CDR3 residues: CASTRQGPLHF. For the CDR3, the DNA is TGTGCCAGCACCAGACAGGGACCCCTCCACTTT. This sequence joins TRBV11-2 and TRBJ1-6; 7 bases are shared with TRBD1. Germline values: CDR1 SGHAT, CDR2 FQNNGV. This CDR3 region has 11 residues. Trimming cost V 7 bases and J 12 bases; bases outside gene matches: 3.

V usage is TRBV5-6 and J usage is TRBJ1-3; D remains ambiguous. The CDR3 spans 15 residues. Germline lookup yields CDR1 SGHDT and CDR2 YYEEEE. Trimming stripped 0 bases from V and 0 bases from J, with 7 bases between. CDR3 sequence: CASSLGHSSGNTIYF. CDR3 DNA: TGTGCCAGCAGCTTGGGACACAGCTCTGGAAACACCATATATTTT. The full variable domain, rest sourced from reference TRBV5-6 and TRBJ1-3, is DAGVTQSPTHLIKTRGQQVTLRCSPKSGHDTVSWYQQALGQGPQFIFQYYEEEERQRGNFPDRFSGHQFPNYSSELNVNALLLGDSALYLCASSLGHSSGNTIYFGEGSWLTVV.

The chain has TRBV2 and TRBJ1-5; D is possibly TRBD1 (5 bases). The CDR3 has 14 amino acids. Trimming stripped 7 bases from V and 5 bases from J, with 15 bases between. In germline, CDR1 is SNHLY, CDR2 FYNNEI. The CDR3 coding sequence is TGTGCCAGCACCCTGGAGAGGGGAGATCAGCCCCAGCATTTT. Protein sequence: CASTLERGDQPQHF.

The rearrangement joins TRBV6-2 or TRBV6-3 to TRBJ1-2; 7 positions match TRBD1. Germline values: CDR1 MNHEY, CDR2 SVGEGT. Trimming removed 6 bases from V and 5 bases from J; junction bases left unmatched: 15. CDR3 size: 16 residues. This chain's CDR3 is CASSAIQQGSKYGYTF. The CDR3 DNA sequence: TGTGCCAGCAGCGCTATCCAACAGGGGTCGAAGTATGGCTACACCTTC.

This clone has more than one count but fewer than ten. This CDR3 reads CASSYQGGYEQYF. The CDR3 coding sequence is TGTGCCAGCAGCTACCAAGGGGGCTACGAGCAGTACTTC. V is TRBV27 and J is TRBJ2-7; D perhaps matches TRBD1 (6 bases). This CDR3 has 13 amino acids. Germline CDR1 is MNHEY and CDR2 is SMNVEV (reference sequence). The ends were cut back, 6 bases at V and 3 bases at J, with 12 bases in the middle.

The CDR3 bases are TGCGCCAGCAGCTTGCGCGGGGCCCCCCAAGTCCCCTACGAGCAGTACTTC. Protein sequence: CASSLRGAPQVPYEQYF. The chain links TRBV5-1 to TRBJ2-7, with a tentative D call TRBD2 (6 bases). Germline V gene lookup returns CDR1 SGHRS and CDR2 YFSETQ. This CDR3 has 17 residues. V gave up 1 base and J gave up 2 bases, with 19 bases separating them.

The genes are TRBV2 and TRBJ2-3, with D unclear. V was trimmed by 4 bases and J by 0 bases, leaving 11 bases between them. This CDR3 is built from 15 residues. From germline, CDR1 is SNHLY and CDR2 FYNNEI. The CDR3, as DNA: TGTGCCAGCAGTGTCGATAATTTAAGCACAGATACGCAGTATTTT. Protein product: CASSVDNLSTDTQYF.

The chain joins TRBV5-4 to TRBJ1-5; TRBD1 is a possible D gene (6 bases). This CDR3 comprises 17 residues. Germline V CDR1 and CDR2: SGHNT, YYREEE (reference sequence). Trimming left V 4 bases short and J 2 bases short, with 19 bases between. The DNA of the CDR3 is TGTGCCAGCAGCACCCGGACAGCCGCTGACGGCAATCAGCCCCAGCATTTT. Amino acid sequence: CASSTRTAADGNQPQHF.

This clone was recorded only once. The chain uses TRBV19 and TRBJ1-2; weak D call: TRBD1 (6 bases). The CDR3 loop spans 13 amino acids. The V end was cut by 4 bases, the J end by 5 bases, with 11 bases between. CDR1 LNHDA and CDR2 SQIVND come from the germline V gene (reference sequence). CDR3 DNA sequence: TGTGCCAGTAGTACCGACAGGTCATATGGCTACACCTTC. It encodes CASSTDRSYGYTF.

The chain couples TRBV3-1 (or the pseudogene TRBV3-2) to TRBJ2-7, with D possibly matching TRBD2 (6 bases). V was shortened by 3 bases and J by 0 bases, with 15 bases between the two germline ends. Per the germline V gene, CDR1 is LGHDT and CDR2 is YNNKEL (reference sequence). CDR3 length: 16 amino acids. This CDR3 reads CASSHQRYGSSYEQYF. CDR3 sequence (DNA): TGTGCCAGCAGCCACCAACGTTACGGGAGCTCCTACGAGCAGTACTTC.

The V gene is TRBV6-5, the J gene TRBJ1-1; D remains ambiguous. Germline V gene sequence: CDR1 MNHEY, CDR2 SVGAGI. Trimming shortened V by 0 bases and J by 4 bases, and 15 bases separated the two germline ends. The CDR3 totals 16 residues. CDR3 loop: CASSYSQNEESTEAFF. Written as DNA, the CDR3 is TGTGCCAGCAGTTACTCACAGAATGAAGAAAGCACTGAAGCTTTCTTT.

The chain has TRBV19 and TRBJ2-3; TRBD1 agrees at 8 bases. V trimming: 5 bases; J trimming: 7 bases; junction bases outside the gene matches: 11. The CDR3 consists of 15 residues. CDR1 LNHDA and CDR2 SQIVND come from the germline V gene (reference sequence). This CDR3 is CASSLGQGWDYTQYF. The CDR3 coding sequence is TGTGCCAGTAGTCTAGGACAGGGATGGGATTATACGCAGTATTTT.

The rearrangement links TRBV5-4 to TRBJ2-6; 7 nucleotides align to TRBD2. This CDR3 is built from 16 residues. The ends lost 9 bases at V and 1 base at J; junction bases unmatched: 10. In germline, CDR1 is SGHNT, CDR2 YYREEE (reference sequence). The CDR3 nucleotides are TGTGCCACCTCGGTGGGGGGGTTATCTGGGGCCAACGTCCTGACTTTC. Translation gives CATSVGGLSGANVLTF.

This chain links TRBV28 with TRBJ1-6, with D tentatively TRBD1 (5 bases). The V and J ends lost 5 bases and 8 bases respectively, with 10 bases between them. CDR1 and CDR2 (germline): MDHEN, SYDVKM. This CDR3 region has 13 residues. The CDR3, as DNA: TGTGCCAGCAGTGCAGGGATCCATTCACCCCTCCACTTT. It yields the protein CASSAGIHSPLHF.

The rearrangement uses TRBV5-4 and TRBJ1-3; the D gene is possibly TRBD1 (6 bases). CDR1 SGHNT and CDR2 YYREEE come from the germline V gene (reference sequence). The CDR3 sequence is 17 residues long. Trimming cost V 2 bases and J 0 bases, with 15 bases left between them. This CDR3 is CASSFDGGPSSGNTIYF. DNA for the CDR3: TGTGCCAGCAGCTTTGACGGGGGGCCGAGCTCTGGAAACACCATATATTTT.

V gene TRBV11-2 combines with J gene TRBJ2-3, with D possibly being TRBD2 (6 bases). Germline-derived CDR1 and CDR2 are SGHAT and FQNNGV. V was cut by 2 bases and J by 1 base, with 13 bases left in between. This CDR3 comprises 16 residues. The CDR3 DNA is TGTGCCAGCAGCTTAAGGGTCTCGGGGGGCACAGATACGCAGTATTTT. Amino acids: CASSLRVSGGTDTQYF.

The chain is built from TRBV13 and TRBJ2-1, with D perhaps TRBD2 (5 bases). Trimming stripped 2 bases from V and 0 bases from J, with 17 bases between. CDR1 and CDR2 from the germline V gene are PRHDT and FYEKMQ (reference sequence). The CDR3 extends over 18 amino acids. CDR3 DNA: TGTGCCAGCAGCTTACGGGCGGGCCGAAGAAGCTCCTACAATGAGCAGTTCTTC. Residues: CASSLRAGRRSSYNEQFF.

The rearrangement links TRBV7-9 to TRBJ2-4, with TRBD1 as a possible D gene (6 bases). With 2 bases removed from V and 0 bases from J, the gap between germline ends came to 11 bases. Germline-derived CDR1 and CDR2 are SEHNR and FQNEAQ (reference sequence). This CDR3 is built from 16 residues. The CDR3, as DNA: TGTGCCAGCAGCTTAAACAGGGCGAAAGCCAAAAACATTCAGTACTTC. As protein: CASSLNRAKAKNIQYF.